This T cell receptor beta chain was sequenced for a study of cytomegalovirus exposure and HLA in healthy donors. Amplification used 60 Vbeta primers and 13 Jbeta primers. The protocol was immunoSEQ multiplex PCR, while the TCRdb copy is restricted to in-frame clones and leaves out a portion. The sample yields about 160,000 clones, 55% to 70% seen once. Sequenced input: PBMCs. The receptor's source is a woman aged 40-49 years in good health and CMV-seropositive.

This chain's CDR3 is CAISEWDGGTEAFF. The CDR3 nucleotides are TGTGCCATCAGTGAGTGGGACGGGGGGACTGAAGCTTTCTTT. This rearrangement joins TRBV10-3 to TRBJ1-1, with D tentatively TRBD1 (5 bases). This CDR3 comprises 14 residues. CDR1 is ENHRY and CDR2 is SYGVKD in the germline V gene. Trimming left V 1 base short and J 5 bases short, with 11 bases between.